Listed below are T cell receptor beta chains from one sample, sequenced in a study of T cells after yellow fever vaccination. Each CDR3 protein is one row after TCRdb ran MiXCR on the 5' RACE reads. The sample holds 450,000 to 600,000 distinct CDR3 sequences, roughly 13% seen once. Here the sequenced sample was PBMCs, taken on the day of the yellow fever booster vaccination. These receptors originate from a man aged 25 to 45 who received the YFV17D yellow fever vaccine. Each CDR3 is given with its conserved first and last residue. Each record gives: clone size, D gene, J gene, V gene, CDR3 protein, CDR3 DNA. A D gene is named only where the DNA matches it firmly. Where a row states a size, it is once, few, many or the class of an expanded clone; other rows omit it.

. | TRBD2 | TRBJ2-1 | TRBV28 | CASRGSGGPSYNEQFF | TGTGCCAGCAGGGGTAGCGGGGGCCCCTCCTACAATGAGCAGTTCTTC
. | TRBD2 | TRBJ2-7 | TRBV27 | CASSPGTSRSYEQYF | TGTGCCAGCAGCCCCGGGACTAGCCGATCCTACGAGCAGTACTTC
. | . | TRBJ2-7 | TRBV5-5 | CASSLELYEQYF | TGTGCCAGCAGCTTGGAACTCTACGAGCAGTACTTC
few | TRBD1 | TRBJ2-7 | TRBV12-3/TRBV12-4 | CASSLDRGVSSEQYF | TGTGCCAGCAGTTTAGACAGGGGTGTATCCAGCGAGCAGTACTTC
. | TRBD1 | TRBJ2-1 | TRBV5-4 | CASSLAGGPTYNEQFF | TGTGCCAGCAGCTTGGCAGGGGGCCCAACCTACAATGAGCAGTTCTTC
few | TRBD2 | TRBJ2-2 | TRBV6-1 | CASRPHRRAGGPVTGELFF | TGTGCCAGCAGACCACACCGGCGAGCGGGAGGGCCGGTCACCGGGGAGCTGTTTTTT
. | . | TRBJ2-1 | TRBV19 | CASSIAGFPHLYNEQFF | TGTGCCAGTAGTATCGCAGGCTTTCCCCATCTCTACAATGAGCAGTTCTTC
many | . | TRBJ2-1 | TRBV11-2 | CASSLLNEQFF | TGTGCCAGCAGCTTACTCAATGAGCAGTTCTTC
few | TRBD1 | TRBJ1-2 | TRBV29-1 | CSGAEGAGYGYTF | TGCAGCGGGGCCGAGGGGGCGGGCTATGGCTACACCTTC
. | TRBD2 | TRBJ2-7 | TRBV28 | CASSLYGLAGVYEQYF | TGTGCCAGCAGTTTATATGGACTAGCGGGAGTCTACGAGCAGTACTTC
. | . | TRBJ1-4 | TRBV5-1 | CASSLEGRGVGEKLFF | TGCGCCAGCAGCTTGGAGGGTAGGGGAGTTGGCGAAAAACTGTTTTTT
few | . | TRBJ2-1 | TRBV29-1 | CSVAGQLRVEQFF | TGCAGCGTTGCCGGACAGCTCCGTGTTGAGCAGTTCTTC
few | . | TRBJ1-5 | TRBV2 | CASDKGRDQPQHF | TGTGCCAGCGATAAAGGCCGGGATCAGCCCCAGCATTTT
. | . | TRBJ2-3 | TRBV20-1 | CSARARGGTDTQYF | TGCAGTGCTAGAGCCAGGGGCGGCACAGATACGCAGTATTTT
few | . | TRBJ2-3 | TRBV7-2 | CASSSLTRGTDTQYF | TGTGCCAGCAGTTCCTTGACTAGAGGGACAGATACGCAGTATTTT
few | . | TRBJ2-7 | TRBV7-2 | CASSKRGALDEQYF | TGTGCCAGCAGTAAGAGGGGGGCATTAGACGAGCAGTACTTC
. | . | TRBJ1-3 | TRBV19 | CASSIDEEFRGGNTIYF | TGTGCCAGTAGTATTGACGAAGAGTTTCGCGGAGGAAACACCATATATTTT
few | TRBD1 | TRBJ2-1 | TRBV6-1 | CASHPGQTSYNEQFF | TGTGCCAGCCACCCGGGACAGACCTCCTACAATGAGCAGTTCTTC
few | TRBD2 | TRBJ2-1 | TRBV5-4 | CASSPGLAENNEQFF | TGTGCCAGCAGCCCTGGACTAGCGGAGAACAATGAGCAGTTCTTC
. | TRBD2 | TRBJ2-5 | TRBV4-2 | CASSQFWSLSGAQETQYF | TGTGCCAGCAGCCAATTCTGGAGTTTGAGCGGGGCCCAAGAGACCCAGTACTTC
few | TRBD1 | TRBJ1-5 | TRBV6-2/TRBV6-3 | CASKGQDHNQPQHF | TGTGCCAGCAAGGGACAGGACCACAATCAGCCCCAGCATTTT
. | . | TRBJ1-6 | TRBV5-1 | CASSWTPWAPLHF | TGCGCCAGCAGCTGGACACCTTGGGCACCCCTCCACTTT
many | TRBD1 | TRBJ2-7 | TRBV7-2 | CASSLQDRVNEQYF | TGTGCCAGCAGCTTACAGGACAGGGTAAATGAGCAGTACTTC
many | . | TRBJ2-1 | TRBV5-4 | CASSPLELSYNEQFF | TGTGCCAGCAGCCCGCTAGAACTTTCCTACAATGAGCAGTTCTTC
. | TRBD1 | TRBJ1-1 | TRBV20-1 | CSARPGGQGADGAFF | TGCAGTGCTAGACCCGGAGGACAGGGGGCCGACGGAGCTTTCTTT
few | TRBD1 | TRBJ2-5 | TRBV6-5 | CASSFPGTVQETQYF | TGTGCCAGCAGTTTCCCCGGGACAGTCCAAGAGACCCAGTACTTC
. | TRBD2 | TRBJ2-5 | TRBV7-9 | CASSTREVIQETQYF | TGTGCCAGCAGCACCCGGGAGGTTATTCAAGAGACCCAGTACTTC
. | . | TRBJ2-7 | TRBV4-3 | CASSQGLRYLPYEQYF | TGCGCCAGCAGCCAAGGATTAAGGTACCTCCCCTACGAGCAGTACTTC
few | TRBD1 | TRBJ2-5 | TRBV10-3 | CAIRTDRSLGTQYF | TGTGCCATCAGGACGGACAGGTCATTAGGGACCCAGTACTTC
few | TRBD1 | TRBJ1-2 | TRBV7-2 | CASSPGQGYWGYTF | TGTGCCAGCAGTCCGGGACAGGGATATTGGGGCTACACCTTC
many | . | TRBJ2-7 | TRBV7-9 | CASSLGHPSYEQYF | TGTGCCAGCAGCCTCGGACACCCATCCTACGAGCAGTACTTC
. | . | TRBJ1-2 | TRBV30 | CAWAGYARDYGYTF | TGTGCCTGGGCCGGGTACGCCAGGGACTATGGCTACACCTTC
. | TRBD1 | TRBJ2-7 | TRBV20-1 | CSARTGQGGAYEQYF | TGCAGTGCTAGAACGGGACAGGGGGGGGCCTACGAGCAGTACTTC
many | TRBD1 | TRBJ2-1 | TRBV7-8 | CASSLEAGGTYNEQFF | TGTGCCAGCAGCTTAGAGGCAGGGGGAACCTACAATGAGCAGTTCTTC
few | . | TRBJ2-7 | TRBV28 | CASSFPPLSYEQYF | TGTGCCAGCAGTTTTCCCCCTCTCTCCTACGAGCAGTACTTC
. | TRBD2 | TRBJ2-7 | TRBV9 | CASSVFSGRVSEQYF | TGTGCCAGCAGCGTATTTAGCGGGAGAGTTTCCGAGCAGTACTTC
. | . | TRBJ1-2 | TRBV9 | CASSSRGGDGGYTF | TGTGCCAGCAGCTCCAGGGGAGGGGATGGCGGCTACACCTTC
. | . | TRBJ1-1 | TRBV20-1 | CRGGGMNTEAFF | TGCAGGGGTGGGGGCATGAACACTGAAGCTTTCTTT
. | . | TRBJ2-1 | TRBV27 | CASSSPDQGYGQFF | TGTGCCAGCAGTTCTCCCGATCAGGGATACGGGCAGTTCTTC
many | . | TRBJ2-1 | TRBV5-1 | CASSWAQRGNEQFF | TGCGCCAGCAGCTGGGCCCAACGGGGCAATGAGCAGTTCTTC
. | TRBD2 | TRBJ2-5 | TRBV3-1 | CASSQGLAEETQYF | TGTGCCAGCAGCCAGGGCCTAGCGGAAGAGACCCAGTACTTC
. | TRBD1 | TRBJ2-5 | TRBV5-1 | CASSNGQGKETQYF | TGCGCCAGCAGCAACGGACAGGGAAAAGAGACCCAGTACTTC
few | TRBD1 | TRBJ1-1 | TRBV7-9 | CASSLGQGVNTEAFF | TGTGCCAGCAGCTTAGGACAGGGCGTGAACACTGAAGCTTTCTTT
few | . | TRBJ2-1 | TRBV4-1 | CASSQDPSTWGNEQFF | TGCGCCAGCAGCCAAGATCCCTCTACCTGGGGGAATGAGCAGTTCTTC
few | . | TRBJ2-7 | TRBV5-6 | CASSPGPPNEQYF | TGTGCCAGCAGCCCCGGACCACCTAACGAGCAGTACTTC
. | . | TRBJ2-7 | TRBV6-1 | CACRRGGDSYEQYF | TGTGCATGCCGGAGGGGCGGGGATTCCTACGAGCAGTACTTC
. | TRBD1 | TRBJ2-7 | TRBV7-2 | CASSMYRDRGQEQYF | TGTGCCAGCAGCATGTACCGGGACAGGGGGCAAGAGCAGTACTTC